This T cell receptor beta chain comes out of a study of early T cells in non-severe SARS-CoV-2 infection. About this clonotype itself: Antigen specificity is unknown.

The library protocol tagged individual cDNA molecules with unique molecular identifiers. MiXCR was run by TCRdb on the 5' RACE reads, yielding one entry per CDR3 protein. The sample has about 34,000 distinct CDR3 sequences; 6% to 7% are singletons. The study, taken as a whole, reports: Private and CD4 specificities were missed by VDJdb matching, which favored anti-spike CD8 responses.

V dropped 0 bases and J dropped 7 bases, with 13 bases sitting between them. Per the germline V gene, CDR1 is GTSNPN and CDR2 is SVGIG (reference sequence). This CDR3 region has 15 residues. The TCR originated in an adult who was a healthcare worker with PCR-confirmed SARS-CoV-2 infection or an uninfected control (not recorded which). The sample consisted of whole blood. J is TRBJ1-6 and V is TRBV30; D call uncertain. The CDR3 sequence: CAWSVLGVLNSPLHF. The CDR3 nucleotides read TGTGCCTGGAGTGTACTTGGGGTCCTAAATTCACCCCTCCACTTT.